This record covers a single TCR beta chain. Antigen specificity is unknown. TCRdb analysed the multiplex PCR reads with MiXCR anew, one entry per CDR3 protein. The sample includes over 15,000 distinct CDR3 sequences, 55% to 75% of them seen just once. Germline V gene sequence: CDR1 SGDLS, CDR2 YYNGEE. The CDR3 length is 14 residues. V dropped 6 bases and J dropped 1; count of bases not matched to a gene: 3. This specimen comes from a study of breast tumors, draining lymph nodes, adjacent tissues. Whole-study results and caveats: The lymph node origin of tumor T cells was framed as consistent with a hypothesis, not demonstrated. Data fit most tumor T cells coming from lymph node, expanding in tumor.

Input material: tumor-adjacent breast tissue. The source of this sequence is a female donor with breast cancer. Some clones in this sample may be carry-over from other donors' samples. The chain is built from TRBV9 and TRBJ2-1, with 8 nucleotides matching TRBD2. CDR3 region: CASTVAGSYNEQFF. The CDR3 DNA sequence: TGTGCCAGCACAGTAGCGGGGTCCTACAATGAGCAGTTCTTC.